This TCR beta chain was recovered during a study of vaccination effects on CD4 cells after COVID-19. Background on the study: Wells of roughly 1.9 million PBMC each were grown with about 9.3 IU/ml IL-2 and roughly 9.2 ug/ml peptides.

This CDR3 has 12 amino acids. Germline V gene lookup returns CDR1 LNHDA and CDR2 SQIVND (reference sequence). V was trimmed by 5 bases and J by 9 bases, leaving 10 bases between them. The culture ran for approximately 9 days before CD4+ T cells were isolated. Participants were vaccinated with two doses of either the BNT162b2 or mRNA-1273 vaccine. Vaccine recipients, nucleocapsid antibody negative, had no prior SARS-CoV-2 infection. Method: immunoSEQ multiplex PCR; TCRdb's copy keeps in-frame clones and lacks some. Among some 66,000 clones listed, over 75% were seen once. The sample holds a few counts of this clone. Its cognate antigen is unknown. General study results and limits: Long after vaccination, the clones induced by infection and by vaccine shrank markedly in size.

This specimen consisted of CD4+ T cells from PBMCs cultured without peptide, obtained after COVID-19 vaccination. V gene TRBV19 combines with J gene TRBJ2-2, with no clear D. The clonotype originates from a human donor who received a COVID-19 vaccine. This CDR3 reads CASSLGVWELFF. The CDR3 nucleotides read TGTGCCAGTAGTCTCGGTGTGTGGGAGCTGTTTTTT.